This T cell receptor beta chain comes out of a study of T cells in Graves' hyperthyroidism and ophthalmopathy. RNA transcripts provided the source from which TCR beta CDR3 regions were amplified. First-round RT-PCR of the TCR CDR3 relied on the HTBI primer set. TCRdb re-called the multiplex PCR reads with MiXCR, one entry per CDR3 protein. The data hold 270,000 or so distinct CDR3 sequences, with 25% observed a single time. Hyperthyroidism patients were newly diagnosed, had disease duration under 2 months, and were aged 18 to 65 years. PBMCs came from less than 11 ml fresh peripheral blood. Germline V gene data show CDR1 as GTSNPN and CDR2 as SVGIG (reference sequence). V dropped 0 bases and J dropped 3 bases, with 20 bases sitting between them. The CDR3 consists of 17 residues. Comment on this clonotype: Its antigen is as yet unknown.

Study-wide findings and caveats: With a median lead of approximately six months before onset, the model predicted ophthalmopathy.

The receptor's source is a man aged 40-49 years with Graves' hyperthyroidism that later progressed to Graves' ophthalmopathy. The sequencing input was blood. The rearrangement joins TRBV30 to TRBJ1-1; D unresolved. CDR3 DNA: TGTGCCTGGAGTGTTGGTCCGGGCCCTTGGGCTGACACTGAAGCTTTCTTT. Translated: CAWSVGPGPWADTEAFF. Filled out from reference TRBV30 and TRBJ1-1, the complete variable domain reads SQTIHQWPATLVQPVGSPLSLECTVEGTSNPNLYWYRQAAGRGLQLLFYSVGIGQISSEVPQNLSASRPQDRQFILSSKKLLLSDSGFYLCAWSVGPGPWADTEAFFGQGTRLTVV.